Reported below is one T cell receptor beta chain. This sample is part of a study of T cell responses to AZD1222 COVID-19 vaccine. Generated by immunoSEQ multiplex PCR, the TCRdb table keeps only in-frame clones and is missing some. The sample lists around 140,000 clones, around 90% occurring once. Germline assignment: CDR1 MDHEN and CDR2 SYDVKM. The CDR3 totals 14 residues. V dropped 3 bases and J dropped 4 bases, with 13 bases sitting between them. Material: peripheral blood, obtained 28 days after the second dose of the MenACWY control vaccine. The genes are TRBV28 and TRBJ2-7; perhaps TRBD1 as D (5 bases). This receptor was obtained from an adult who received the MenACWY meningococcal vaccine as a control. The CDR3 bases are TGTGCCAGCAGTTTGGGGCAGGGTCGGTACGAGCAGTACTTC. It codes for CASSLGQGRYEQYF.